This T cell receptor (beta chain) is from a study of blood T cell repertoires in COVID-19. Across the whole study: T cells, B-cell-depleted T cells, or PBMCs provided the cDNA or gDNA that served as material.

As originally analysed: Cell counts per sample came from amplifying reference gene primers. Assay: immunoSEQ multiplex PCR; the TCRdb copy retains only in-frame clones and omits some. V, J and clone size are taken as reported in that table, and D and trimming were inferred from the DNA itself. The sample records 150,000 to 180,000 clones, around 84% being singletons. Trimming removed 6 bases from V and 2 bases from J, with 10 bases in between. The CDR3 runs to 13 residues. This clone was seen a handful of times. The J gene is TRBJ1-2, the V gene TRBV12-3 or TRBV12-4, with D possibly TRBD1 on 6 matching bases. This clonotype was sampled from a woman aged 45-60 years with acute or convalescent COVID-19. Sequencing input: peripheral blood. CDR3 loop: CASRSQGNYGYTF. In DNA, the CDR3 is TGTGCCAGCAGATCACAGGGAAACTATGGCTACACCTTC.